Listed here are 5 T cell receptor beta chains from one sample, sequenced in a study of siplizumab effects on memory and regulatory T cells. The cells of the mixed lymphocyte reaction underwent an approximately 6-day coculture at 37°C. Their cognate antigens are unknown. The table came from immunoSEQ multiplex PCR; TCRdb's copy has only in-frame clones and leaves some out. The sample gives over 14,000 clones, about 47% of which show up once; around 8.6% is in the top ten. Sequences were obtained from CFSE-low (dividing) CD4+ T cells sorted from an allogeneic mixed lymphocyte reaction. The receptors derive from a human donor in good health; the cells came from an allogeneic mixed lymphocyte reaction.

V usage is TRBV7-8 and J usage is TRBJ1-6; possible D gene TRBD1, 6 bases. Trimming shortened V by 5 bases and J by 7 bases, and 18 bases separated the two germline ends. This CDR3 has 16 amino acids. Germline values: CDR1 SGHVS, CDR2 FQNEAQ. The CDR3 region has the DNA TGTGCCAGCAGCCCCACCCAAGGGACAAGGAATTCACCCCTCCACTTT. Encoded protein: CASSPTQGTRNSPLHF.

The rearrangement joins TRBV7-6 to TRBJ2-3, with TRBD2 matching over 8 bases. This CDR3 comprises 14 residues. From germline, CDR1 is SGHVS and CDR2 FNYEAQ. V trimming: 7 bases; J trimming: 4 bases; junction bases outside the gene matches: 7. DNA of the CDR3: TGTGCCAGCACCCTTCGGGGGGGCCCAGATACGCAGTATTTT. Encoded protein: CASTLRGGPDTQYF.

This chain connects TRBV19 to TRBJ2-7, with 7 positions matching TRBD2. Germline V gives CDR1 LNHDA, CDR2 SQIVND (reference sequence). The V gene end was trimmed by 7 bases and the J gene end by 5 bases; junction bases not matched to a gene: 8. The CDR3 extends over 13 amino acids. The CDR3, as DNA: TGTGCCAGTACCCCTATGGGGGGGGACGAGCAGTACTTC. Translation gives CASTPMGGDEQYF.

This chain's CDR3 is CASRGNRDSSYEQYF. CDR3 DNA sequence: TGTGCCAGCAGAGGTAATAGGGACAGCTCCTACGAGCAGTACTTC. The chain recombines TRBV6-6 with TRBJ2-7, with 7 bases fitting TRBD1. The CDR3 totals 15 residues. Germline V gene data show CDR1 as MNHNY and CDR2 as SVGAGI (reference sequence). V lost 6 bases and J lost 0; bases outside the gene matches: 8.

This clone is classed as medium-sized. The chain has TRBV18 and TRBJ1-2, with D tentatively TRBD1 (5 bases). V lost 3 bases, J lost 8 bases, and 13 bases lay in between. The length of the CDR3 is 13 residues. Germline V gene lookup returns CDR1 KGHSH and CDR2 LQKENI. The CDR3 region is CASSPTQEKGYTF. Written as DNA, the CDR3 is TGTGCCAGCTCACCGACACAGGAGAAAGGCTACACCTTC.